Listed here are 20 T cell receptor beta chains from one sample, sequenced in a study of metastatic and nonmetastatic thyroid tumors. TCRdb called clones again from the PCR reads with MiXCR. The sample has almost 85,000 clones, approximately 12% seen once; the top ten hold over 7%. Patients had received no treatment of any kind before thyroid surgery. The sample was tumor tissue. These receptors were taken from a female donor with papillary thyroid cancer or a benign thyroid nodule (not recorded which). Some clones in this sample may be carry-over from other donors' samples.

This clone appeared many times. This may come from a read error, since a much larger clone is one base off. This chain links TRBV6-1 with TRBJ2-1, with TRBD2 matching over 9 bases. The CDR3 is 15 residues long. Germline loops: CDR1 MNHNS, CDR2 SASEGT. V shed 7 bases, J shed 8 bases, and the junction held 12 bases outside the gene matches. CDR3 protein: CASIPPGLAHHEQFF. Written as DNA, the CDR3 is TGTGCCAGCATCCCCCCGGGACTAGCCCACCATGAGCAGTTCTTC.

This clone was detected ten times or more. This chain links TRBV7-9 with TRBJ1-1, with unresolved D. This CDR3 region has 13 residues. With 3 bases removed from V and 2 bases from J, the gap between germline ends came to 7 bases. Germline V lookup: CDR1 SEHNR, CDR2 FQNEAQ (reference sequence). The CDR3 is CASSFFTNTEAFF. The CDR3 region has the DNA TGTGCCAGCAGCTTTTTTACCAACACTGAAGCTTTCTTT.

This clone has more than one count but fewer than ten. Possible read error: a much larger clone is one base away. The chain links TRBV20-1 to TRBJ2-5, with D perhaps TRBD1 or TRBD2 (5 bases each). The CDR3 sequence is 14 residues long. V was clipped by 5 bases and J by 2 bases, with 15 bases between them. Germline V CDR1 and CDR2: DFQATT, SNEGSKA (reference sequence). The CDR3 reads CSALLLEGQETQYF. In DNA form, the CDR3 reads TGCAGTGCTCTACTTCTAGAGGGGCAAGAGACCCAGTACTTC.

This clone has more than one count but fewer than ten. The chain uses TRBV12-3 or TRBV12-4 and TRBJ2-7; unclear D gene. V gave up 7 bases and J gave up 7 bases, with 17 bases separating them. The CDR3 is 13 residues long. The CDR3 nucleotides read TGTGCCAGCATCACCCCACATGGTGATGAGCAGTACTTC. Translation: CASITPHGDEQYF.

This clone was found many times. The chain recombines TRBV18 with TRBJ2-7; TRBD1 agrees at 7 bases. The CDR3 runs 13 residues. V shed 4 bases and J 5 bases; nucleotides not matched to a gene: 5. Germline CDR1 is KGHSH and CDR2 is LQKENI. The DNA for the CDR3 is TGTGCCAGCTCACGCAACAGGGGCGACGAGCAGTACTTC. Translation gives CASSRNRGDEQYF.

J is TRBJ2-3 and V is TRBV3-1; TRBD2 aligns across 10 bases. The germline V gene encodes CDR1 LGHDT and CDR2 YNNKEL (reference sequence). With 3 bases clipped from V and 3 bases from J, the junction kept 9 bases outside the gene matches. This CDR3 spans 17 amino acids. The CDR3 sequence: CASSHRGAGGFTDTQYF. The CDR3 coding sequence is TGTGCCAGCAGCCACCGCGGAGCGGGAGGGTTTACAGATACGCAGTATTTT.

This clone showed up many times. The chain carries TRBV24-1 and TRBJ2-3; the D call may be TRBD1 or TRBD2 (5 bases each). V gave up 1 base and J gave up 4 bases, with 23 bases separating them. From germline, CDR1 is KGHDR and CDR2 SFDVKD. CDR3 length: 19 residues. The CDR3 protein is CATSDLDRLGGDGADTQYF. The CDR3 nucleotides read TGTGCCACCAGTGATTTAGACCGTTTAGGTGGGGACGGGGCAGATACGCAGTATTTT.

This clone was picked up many times. The CDR3, as DNA: TGTGCCTGGAGTCCGGGGTTGGCTAACTATGGCTACACCTTC. It encodes CAWSPGLANYGYTF. The J gene is TRBJ1-2, the V gene TRBV30; no clear D. This CDR3 is 14 amino acids long. Germline V gene sequence: CDR1 GTSNPN, CDR2 SVGIG (reference sequence). Trimming cost V 2 bases and J 0 bases, with 10 bases left between them. Using reference TRBV30 and TRBJ1-2 for the parts outside the CDR3, the full variable domain is SQTIHQWPATLVQPVGSPLSLECTVEGTSNPNLYWYRQAAGRGLQLLFYSVGIGQISSEVPQNLSASRPQDRQFILSSKKLLLSDSGFYLCAWSPGLANYGYTFGSGTRLTVV.

This clone was counted at least ten times. J is TRBJ2-7 and V is TRBV20-1; D not certain. The V end was cut by 2 bases, the J end by 3 bases, with 8 bases between. Germline V gene data show CDR1 as DFQATT and CDR2 as SNEGSKA (reference sequence). This CDR3 region has 12 residues. The CDR3 sequence: CSARLLHYEQYF. The CDR3 nucleotides are TGCAGTGCTAGACTCCTACACTACGAGCAGTACTTC.

This clone was counted between two and nine times. This sequence joins TRBV5-4 and TRBJ1-4; TRBD1 agrees at 7 bases. The CDR3 sequence is 16 residues long. The germline CDR1 and CDR2 sequences are SGHNT and YYREEE (reference sequence). The V gene end was trimmed by 4 bases and the J gene end by 5 bases; junction bases not matched to a gene: 11. CDR3 residues: CASSQRPGTENEKLFF. CDR3 sequence (DNA): TGTGCCAGCAGCCAACGACCCGGGACAGAGAATGAAAAACTGTTTTTT. The variable domain in full, with the rest retrieved from reference TRBV5-4 and TRBJ1-4, is ETGVTQSPTHLIKTRGQQVTLRCSSQSGHNTVSWYQQALGQGPQFIFQYYREEENGRGNFPPRFSGLQFPNYSSELNVNALELDDSALYLCASSQRPGTENEKLFFGSGTQLSVL.

This clone was seen once. Just one base apart from a much larger clone, this may be a read error. The rearrangement joins TRBV20-1 to TRBJ1-2; no clear D. The CDR3 loop spans 14 amino acids. Looked up from germline, CDR1 is DFQATT and CDR2 is SNEGSKA (reference sequence). CDR3 DNA sequence: TGCAGTGCTAGAGATCGGCAGGCGGTCTATGGCTGCACCTTC. It yields the protein CSARDRQAVYGCTF.

Of note for this clone: A much larger clone lies one base from this, so it may be a read error. The CDR3 DNA follows: TGCGCCAGCAGTTTTGAGATGAACACTGAAGCTTTCTTT. Protein: CASSFEMNTEAFF. The rearrangement uses TRBV5-1 and TRBJ1-1; D ambiguous. Between the trimmed V and J ends, which lost 5 bases and 0 bases, there was a span of 8 bases. The CDR3 is made up of 13 amino acids. CDR1 and CDR2 from the germline V gene are SGHRS and YFSETQ. Together with reference TRBV5-1 and TRBJ1-1, the CDR3 gives the full variable domain: KAGVTQTPRYLIKTRGQQVTLSCSPISGHRSVSWYQQTPGQGLQFLFEYFSETQRNKGNFPGRFSGRQFSNSRSEMNVSTLELGDSALYLCASSFEMNTEAFFGQGTRLTVV.

This clone was counted ten times or more. V gene TRBV20-1 combines with J gene TRBJ2-7; 8 bases agree with TRBD1. CDR3 length equals 12 residues. J gave up 6 bases and V 4 bases, and 5 bases lay outside the gene matches. Germline loops: CDR1 DFQATT, CDR2 SNEGSKA (reference sequence). CDR3 sequence reads: CSATGQGVEQYF. The CDR3 bases are TGCAGTGCTACCGGACAGGGCGTCGAGCAGTACTTC.

There are a few counts of this clone. A much more abundant neighbour one base away suggests this may be a read error. The rearrangement links TRBV6-1 to TRBJ2-1, with 8 bases identical to TRBD2. Germline V gene data show CDR1 as MNHNS and CDR2 as SASEGT. The CDR3 covers 15 residues. V was pared by 4 bases and J by 1 base, with 3 bases of the junction left unmatched. The CDR3 region has the DNA TGTGCCAGCAGTGTTAGCGGGGCGTCCTACAATGAGCAGTTCTTC. Translated: CASSVSGASYNEQFF.

This clone was recorded at least ten times. This CDR3 is also generated by other DNA sequences in the sample. The chain is built from TRBV15 and TRBJ2-1; a weak D match, TRBD1 (6 bases). Germline V gene sequence: CDR1 LNHNV, CDR2 YYDKDF (reference sequence). The CDR3 has 16 residues. V lost 8 bases to trimming and J lost 4 bases, with 21 bases between them. For the CDR3, the DNA is TGTGCCACCGGGGACATAAAGAACCTTATATACAATGAGCAGTTCTTC. It is translated as CATGDIKNLIYNEQFF. The full variable domain, its missing parts supplied by reference TRBV15 and TRBJ2-1, is DAMVIQNPRYQVTQFGKPVTLSCSQTLNHNVMYWYQQKSSQAPKLLFHYYDKDFNNEADTPDNFQSRRPNTSFCFLDIRSPGLGDTAMYLCATGDIKNLIYNEQFFGPGTRLTVL.

This clone occurred many times. The gene calls are TRBV5-1 and TRBJ2-3; 12 bases are a match to TRBD2. V gave up 6 bases and J gave up 5 bases; unmatched junction bases: 10. This CDR3 has 16 amino acids. Looked up from germline, CDR1 is SGHRS and CDR2 is YFSETQ. CDR3 nucleotide sequence: TGCGCCAGCATATCCAAACCGGGACTAGCGGGAGATACGCAGTATTTT. It codes for CASISKPGLAGDTQYF.

This clone was recorded at least ten times. The chain is built from TRBV12-3 or TRBV12-4 and TRBJ1-3; 11 bases align to TRBD1. The CDR3 sequence is 16 residues long. V was pared by 8 bases and J by 4 bases, with 10 bases of the junction left unmatched. As DNA, the CDR3 is TGTGCCAGCGGATCGGACAGGGGGCGAACAGGAAACACCATATATTTT. Translating gives CASGSDRGRTGNTIYF.

This clone was counted many times. The rearrangement joins TRBV6-2 or TRBV6-3 to TRBJ1-1; D gene unclear. The CDR3 extends over 13 amino acids. Between the trimmed V and J ends, which lost 6 bases and 1 base, there was a span of 9 bases. CDR1 and CDR2 (germline): MNHEY, SVGEGT. CDR3 in DNA: TGTGCCAGCAGATCTCCGGGGAACACTGAAGCTTTCTTT. It yields the protein CASRSPGNTEAFF.

This clone came up many times. This rearrangement joins TRBV5-1 to TRBJ2-5, with 8 bases identical to TRBD1. The V and J ends lost 5 bases and 5 bases, in that order; junction bases with no gene match: 11. In germline, CDR1 is SGHRS, CDR2 YFSETQ. This CDR3 has 15 residues. The CDR3 region is CASRRSGQGGETQYF. The CDR3 DNA reads as TGCGCCAGCAGGAGGTCCGGACAGGGTGGGGAGACCCAGTACTTC.

This clone appeared many times. The chain is built from TRBV11-2 and TRBJ2-1; D may be TRBD1 (6 bases). CDR1 and CDR2 from the germline V gene are SGHAT and FQNNGV. V lost 0 bases, J lost 8 bases, and 8 bases lay in between. The CDR3 is 13 residues long. The CDR3 spells CASSLDRGDEQFF. Here the CDR3 DNA reads TGTGCCAGCAGCTTAGACAGGGGTGATGAGCAGTTCTTC.